This T cell receptor (beta chain) was identified in a study of blood T cells in healthy people across ages. This clonotype turned up a few times. The V and J ends lost 7 bases and 3 bases, in that order; junction bases with no gene match: 14. CDR1 is DFQATT and CDR2 is SNEGSKA in the germline V gene (reference sequence). There are 15 residues in the CDR3. A second PCR, run for roughly 7 to 11 cycles, used a sample-barcoded 5' primer plus a J-beta primer mix. Every sample gave at least 2.5 million paired-end reads containing CDR3. TCRdb passed the 5' RACE reads through MiXCR, listing each CDR3 protein once. This repertoire shows hundreds of thousands of distinct CDR3 sequences, around 43% found once; its top ten account for nearly 20%.

This clonotype originated in a man aged 55 to 70 in good health. The V gene is TRBV20-1, the J gene TRBJ2-5; TRBD1 matches at 7 bases. The sample comprised blood. This chain's CDR3 is CSVGTGDQWEETQYF. The CDR3 bases are TGCAGTGTTGGAACAGGGGATCAGTGGGAAGAGACCCAGTACTTC.